One sample yielded the 6 T cell receptor beta chains listed below, sequenced in a study of blood T cells in healthy people across ages. A second PCR, run for about 6 to 11 cycles, used a sample-barcoded 5' primer plus a J-beta primer mix. Using its own MiXCR run on the 5' RACE reads, TCRdb lists one record per CDR3 protein. The sample holds roughly 800,000 distinct CDR3 sequences, 53% seen once. Sequencing input: blood. The receptors here all came from an elderly man in good health.

This clonotype was seen just once. The chain combines TRBV6-1 with TRBJ2-4; no clear D. The assigned J gene may be wrong: the sequence end matches TRBJ2-7 better. The CDR3 loop spans 10 amino acids. CDR1 is MNHNS, CDR2 SASEGT, per germline. Written as DNA, the CDR3 is TGTGCCAGCGTCTCCTACGAGCAGTACTTC. Protein product: CASVSYEQYF.

The V call is TRBV4-1, the J call TRBJ2-5; D is undetermined. The J call may be faulty, since TRBJ2-7 better matches the DNA end. Germline CDR1 MGHRA, CDR2 YSYEKL. The CDR3 length is 14 residues. This CDR3 reads CASSQVRTPYEQYF. The DNA of the CDR3 is TGCGCCAGCAGCCAAGTCCGGACGCCCTACGAGCAGTACTTC.

This clonotype was found once. This may arise from a read error, as a much more abundant clone is one base away. The chain joins TRBV9 to TRBJ2-4, with TRBD1 as a possible D gene (6 bases). The assigned J gene may be wrong: the sequence end matches TRBJ2-7 better. CDR3 length: 14 amino acids. Looked up from germline, CDR1 is SGDLS and CDR2 is YYNGEE. CDR3 loop: CASSVVTGSYEQYF. CDR3 nucleotide sequence: TGTGCCAGCAGCGTAGTCACAGGGTCCTACGAGCAGTACTTC.

Details on this clonotype: It may be a read error: a sequence one base away is much more abundant. The chain recombines TRBV29-1 with TRBJ2-5; D gene ambiguous. Germline values: CDR1 SQVTM, CDR2 ANQGSEA. The CDR3 contains 11 residues. V was cut by 7 bases and J by 1 base, with 7 bases left in between. CDR3 sequence reads: CSGICQETQYF. The CDR3 coding sequence is TGCAGCGGGATATGCCAAGAGACCCAGTACTTC.

The chain is built from TRBV25-1 and TRBJ2-3; TRBD2 matches 12 bases. Germline V CDR1 and CDR2: MGHDK, SYGVNS. V shed 3 bases and J 4 bases; nucleotides not matched to a gene: 2. The CDR3 is 15 residues long. The CDR3 nucleotides read TGTGCCAGCAGTGAGCTAGCGGGAGGGGCAGATACGCAGTATTTT. Its protein is CASSELAGGADTQYF.

This clonotype appeared a few times. This sequence joins TRBV11-2 and TRBJ1-6, with a possible D match to TRBD1 (5 bases). This CDR3 has 16 amino acids. CDR1 SGHAT and CDR2 FQNNGV come from the germline V gene. Trimming shortened V by 5 bases and J by 6 bases, and 17 bases separated the two germline ends. The DNA for the CDR3 is TGTGCCAGCAGCCCCCTAAAAGGGGATGGTAATTCACCCCTCCACTTT. Protein: CASSPLKGDGNSPLHF.